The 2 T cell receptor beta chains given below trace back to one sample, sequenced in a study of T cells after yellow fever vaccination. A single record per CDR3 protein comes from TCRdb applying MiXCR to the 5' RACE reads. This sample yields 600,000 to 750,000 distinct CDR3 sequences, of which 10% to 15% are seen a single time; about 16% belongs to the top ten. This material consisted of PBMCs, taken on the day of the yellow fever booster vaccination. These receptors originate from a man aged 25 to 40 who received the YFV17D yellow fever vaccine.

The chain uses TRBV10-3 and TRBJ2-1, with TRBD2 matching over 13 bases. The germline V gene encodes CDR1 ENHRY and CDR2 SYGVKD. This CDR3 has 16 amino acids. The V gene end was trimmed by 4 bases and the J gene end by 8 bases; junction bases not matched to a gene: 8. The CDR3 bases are TGTGCCATCAGTGCCCCCAGGACTAGCGGGAGTGATGAGCAGTTCTTC. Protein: CAISAPRTSGSDEQFF.

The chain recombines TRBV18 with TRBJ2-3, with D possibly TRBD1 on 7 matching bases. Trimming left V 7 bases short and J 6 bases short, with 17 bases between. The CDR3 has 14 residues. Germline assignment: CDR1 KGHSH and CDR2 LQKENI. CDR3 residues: CASWRDSQRDTQYF. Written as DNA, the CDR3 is TGTGCCAGCTGGAGGGACAGCCAAAGGGATACGCAGTATTTT.